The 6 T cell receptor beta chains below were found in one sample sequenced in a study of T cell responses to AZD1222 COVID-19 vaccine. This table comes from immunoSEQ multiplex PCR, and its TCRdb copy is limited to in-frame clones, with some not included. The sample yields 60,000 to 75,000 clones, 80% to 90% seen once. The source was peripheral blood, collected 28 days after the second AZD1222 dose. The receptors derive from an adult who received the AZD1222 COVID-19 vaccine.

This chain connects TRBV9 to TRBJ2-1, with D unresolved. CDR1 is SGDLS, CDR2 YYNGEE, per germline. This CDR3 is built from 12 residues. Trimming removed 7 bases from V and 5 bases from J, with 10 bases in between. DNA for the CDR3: TGTGCCAGCGGATTCGACCACAATGAGCAGTTCTTC. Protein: CASGFDHNEQFF.

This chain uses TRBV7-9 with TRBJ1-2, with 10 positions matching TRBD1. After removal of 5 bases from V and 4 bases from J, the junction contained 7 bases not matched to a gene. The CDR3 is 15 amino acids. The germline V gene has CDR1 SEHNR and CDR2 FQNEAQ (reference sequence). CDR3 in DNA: TGTGCCAGCAGCCCACGACAGGGGGCAGGCTATGGCTACACCTTC. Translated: CASSPRQGAGYGYTF.

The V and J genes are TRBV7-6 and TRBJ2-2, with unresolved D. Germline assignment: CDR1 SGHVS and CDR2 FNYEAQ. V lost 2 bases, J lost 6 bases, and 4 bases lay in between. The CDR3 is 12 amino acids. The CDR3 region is CASSLNPGELFF. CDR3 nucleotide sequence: TGTGCCAGCAGCTTAAATCCCGGGGAGCTGTTTTTT.

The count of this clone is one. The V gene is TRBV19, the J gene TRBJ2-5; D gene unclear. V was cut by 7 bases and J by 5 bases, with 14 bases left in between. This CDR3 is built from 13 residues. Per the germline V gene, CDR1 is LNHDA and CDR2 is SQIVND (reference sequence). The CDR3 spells CASTATASETQYF. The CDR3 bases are TGTGCCAGTACCGCGACTGCCTCGGAGACCCAGTACTTC.

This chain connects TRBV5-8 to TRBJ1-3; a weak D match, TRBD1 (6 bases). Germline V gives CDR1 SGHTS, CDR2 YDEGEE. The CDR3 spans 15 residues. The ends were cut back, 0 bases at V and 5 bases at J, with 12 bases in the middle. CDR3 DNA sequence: TGTGCCAGCAGCTTGGGGACAGAGACCAGAAACACCATATATTTT. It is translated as CASSLGTETRNTIYF.

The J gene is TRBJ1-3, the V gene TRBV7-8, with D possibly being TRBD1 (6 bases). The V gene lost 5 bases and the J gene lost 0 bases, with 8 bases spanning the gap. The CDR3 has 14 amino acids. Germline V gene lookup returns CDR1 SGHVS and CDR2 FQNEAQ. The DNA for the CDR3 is TGTGCCAGCAGCGCAGGGGACTCTGGAAACACCATATATTTT. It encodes CASSAGDSGNTIYF. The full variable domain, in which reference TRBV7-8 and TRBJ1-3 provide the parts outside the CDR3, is GAGVSQSPRYKVAKRGQDVALRCDPISGHVSLFWYQQALGQGPEFLTYFQNEAQLDKSGLPSDRFFAERPEGSVSTLKIQRTQQEDSAVYLCASSAGDSGNTIYFGEGSWLTVV.